This T cell receptor (beta chain) was identified in a study of shared T cell receptors in the human thymus. Libraries were prepared by immunoSEQ multiplex PCR; TCRdb keeps only in-frame clonotypes and omits some of them. The top ten hold 0.008% to 0.011% of the sample, which has 550,000 to 800,000 clones, approximately 85% seen once. This sample was shared with a second study, whose subject was human thymus T cells. That publication notes: Having surgery to correct congenital heart defects, healthy Finnish infants acted as the donors. Corrective heart surgery yielded resections, and these provided the thymus tissue. Thymic and blood repertoires appeared to display a bias in their usage of V and J genes.

This TCR was sampled from a girl under three years old with a congenital heart defect. Sequenced input: thymocytes.

The CDR3 here is CASRGQGILSEQYF. The CDR3 coding sequence is TGTGCCAGCAGAGGACAGGGGATCTTGTCCGAGCAGTACTTC. This chain joins TRBV7-2 and TRBJ2-7; TRBD1 aligns across 9 bases. V was pared by 6 bases and J by 6 bases, with 9 bases of the junction left unmatched. CDR1 is SGHTA, CDR2 FQGNSA, per germline. This CDR3 spans 14 amino acids.